Listed here are 12 T cell receptor beta chains from one sample, sequenced in a study of a mutant IDH1 vaccine in newly diagnosed glioma (dated by TCRdb to the early 2020s). The antigens these receptors bind are not known. Interpreted using the paper, the time point label stands for: week 35, safety follow-up. Every vaccine dose consisted of 300 ug of a 20-mer mutant IDH1 peptide in Montanide, administered subcutaneously together with topical imiquimod. Library prep was done by the immunoSEQ multiplex PCR assay. TCRdb obtained this table from immuneACCESS and retained in-frame rearrangements with V and J assigned. These tables miss some clones; where compared with another copy, unresolved V genes account for less than half of the shortfall, and the remainder is unexplained. The sample includes around 70,000 clones, with around 90% observed a single time. Roughly 2% of the sample is taken by the ten largest.

The starting material was PBMCs, obtained from a glioma patient whose treatment included an IDH1 peptide vaccine. All receptors come from a man younger than 45 with glioma.

This chain connects TRBV7-2 to TRBJ2-7; tentative D call: TRBD2 (5 bases). Germline lookup yields CDR1 SGHTA and CDR2 FQGNSA. The ends were cut back, 6 bases at V and 5 bases at J, with 11 bases in the middle. The CDR3 is 12 residues long. This CDR3 reads CASSARGDEQYF. The CDR3 DNA follows: TGTGCCAGCAGTGCCCGGGGAGACGAGCAGTACTTC.

This clone was counted a single time. This chain uses TRBV7-9 with TRBJ2-1; TRBD2 aligns across 8 bases. Germline V gene sequence: CDR1 SEHNR, CDR2 FQNEAQ (reference sequence). The CDR3 contains 16 residues. The J segment lost 2 bases and the V segment lost 5 bases, leaving 8 bases of the junction unmatched. CDR3 sequence (DNA): TGTGCCAGCAGCCCGTTAGCGGGAAAAACCTACAATGAGCAGTTCTTC. It translates to CASSPLAGKTYNEQFF.

The chain uses TRBV19 and TRBJ2-2; D unclear. The CDR3 is 13 residues long. Trimming shortened V by 6 bases and J by 6 bases, and 11 bases separated the two germline ends. Germline-derived CDR1 and CDR2 are LNHDA and SQIVND (reference sequence). The CDR3 protein is CASSGYSAGELFF. The DNA for the CDR3 is TGTGCCAGTAGCGGTTACTCGGCCGGGGAGCTGTTTTTT.

CDR3 amino acids: CASLSGTGFGYTF. The CDR3 DNA follows: TGTGCCAGCCTATCCGGGACAGGGTTTGGCTACACCTTC. The gene calls are TRBV28 and TRBJ1-2; 9 bases match TRBD1. The V gene end was trimmed by 8 bases and the J gene end by 7 bases; junction bases not matched to a gene: 8. This CDR3 comprises 13 residues. Germline V CDR1 and CDR2: MDHEN, SYDVKM.

V is TRBV27 and J is TRBJ2-3; TRBD1 matches at 7 bases. The CDR3 totals 14 residues. The V and J ends lost 3 bases and 6 bases, in that order; junction bases with no gene match: 6. Per the germline V gene, CDR1 is MNHEY and CDR2 is SMNVEV (reference sequence). CDR3 bases: TGTGCCAGCAGTTTCAGACAGGGTTACGATACGCAGTATTTT. As protein: CASSFRQGYDTQYF.

In this sample, this clone turned up once. The rearrangement joins TRBV5-6 to TRBJ2-7, with D possibly being TRBD2 (6 bases). The germline V and J ends were trimmed by 6 bases and 2 bases, with 15 bases remaining between them. There are 14 residues in the CDR3. CDR1 SGHDT and CDR2 YYEEEE come from the germline V gene. The CDR3 DNA reads as TGTGCCAGCACCATCCCCGGGGGACCCTACGAGCAGTACTTC. Protein product: CASTIPGGPYEQYF.

A word on this clone: Sequence at one end of the junction differs from germline and may be a read error. CDR3 sequence (DNA): TGTGCCAGCACCGTAGGACAGGGGACCACCGGGGAGCTGTTTTTT. Residues: CASTVGQGTTGELFF. The chain employs TRBV9 and TRBJ2-2, with 9 bases that match TRBD1. Germline V lookup: CDR1 SGDLS, CDR2 YYNGEE. This CDR3 spans 15 amino acids.

This clone was seen just once. This CDR3 is CASSSRLATYQETQYF. As DNA, the CDR3 is TGTGCCAGCAGCTCTAGACTAGCGACGTACCAAGAGACCCAGTACTTC. This chain uses TRBV7-9 with TRBJ2-5; 8 nucleotides match TRBD2. Germline loops: CDR1 SEHNR, CDR2 FQNEAQ (reference sequence). The CDR3 is made up of 16 amino acids. Trimming took 4 bases from V and 0 from J; bases not matched to a gene: 7.

The chain combines TRBV29-1 with TRBJ2-5, with D tentatively TRBD2 (5 bases). Per the germline V gene, CDR1 is SQVTM and CDR2 is ANQGSEA. The CDR3 is 13 residues long. The V and J ends lost 7 bases and 4 bases respectively, with 16 bases between them. The CDR3 DNA follows: TGCAGCGCCGGAGAGACTACTTCAGAGACCCAGTACTTC. The encoded protein is CSAGETTSETQYF.

The chain is built from TRBV7-2 and TRBJ2-7, with 8 bases identical to TRBD2. The CDR3 is made up of 15 amino acids. Germline V lookup: CDR1 SGHTA, CDR2 FQGNSA. J gave up 5 bases and V 5 bases, and 11 bases lay outside the gene matches. Here the CDR3 reads CASSLGVAGRNEQYF. CDR3 sequence (DNA): TGTGCCAGCAGCCTCGGGGTAGCGGGGAGGAACGAGCAGTACTTC.

The J gene is TRBJ1-1, the V gene TRBV18; D call uncertain. This CDR3 has 13 amino acids. Germline V gene data show CDR1 as KGHSH and CDR2 as LQKENI. V was cut by 3 bases and J by 7 bases, with 12 bases left in between. In DNA, the CDR3 is TGTGCCAGCTCACCTTGGACGGGCTTTGAAGCTTTCTTT. Its translation is CASSPWTGFEAFF.

The rearrangement links TRBV5-1 to TRBJ2-7, with D perhaps TRBD1 (6 bases). The CDR3 sequence is 14 residues long. The V end lost 2 bases, the J end lost 3 bases, and 12 bases lay between the germline ends. CDR1 and CDR2 from the germline V gene are SGHRS and YFSETQ. CDR3 sequence reads: CASSFRDTNYEQYF. CDR3 sequence (DNA): TGCGCCAGCAGCTTCCGGGACACCAACTACGAGCAGTACTTC.